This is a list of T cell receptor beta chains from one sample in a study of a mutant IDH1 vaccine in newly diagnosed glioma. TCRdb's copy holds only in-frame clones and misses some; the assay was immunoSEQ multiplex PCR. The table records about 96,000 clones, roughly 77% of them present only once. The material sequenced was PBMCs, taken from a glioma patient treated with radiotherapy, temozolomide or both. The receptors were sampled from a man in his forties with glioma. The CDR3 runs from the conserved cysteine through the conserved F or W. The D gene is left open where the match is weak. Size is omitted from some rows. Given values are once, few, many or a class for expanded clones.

CDR3aa: CASSLAGGRWETQYF; CDR3nt: TGCGCCAGCAGCCTAGCGGGGGGGCGCTGGGAGACCCAGTACTTC; abundance: NA; d_gene: TRBD2; j_gene: TRBJ2-5; v_gene: TRBV5-1
CDR3aa: CASRPRDRNNEQFF; CDR3nt: TGTGCCAGTAGGCCCCGGGACAGGAACAATGAGCAGTTCTTC; abundance: NA; d_gene: TRBD1; j_gene: TRBJ2-1; v_gene: TRBV19
CDR3aa: CASSLYSTVSNQPQHF; CDR3nt: TGTGCCAGCAGTTTATACTCCACCGTTAGCAATCAGCCCCAGCATTTT; abundance: NA; d_gene: NA; j_gene: TRBJ1-5; v_gene: TRBV28
CDR3aa: CASSAAGGKDEQYF; CDR3nt: TGTGCCAGCAGTGCGGCGGGGGGGAAGGACGAGCAGTACTTC; abundance: NA; d_gene: TRBD2; j_gene: TRBJ2-7; v_gene: TRBV6-1
CDR3aa: CASSQLAYEQYF; CDR3nt: TGTGCCAGCAGCCAACTGGCCTACGAGCAGTACTTC; abundance: NA; d_gene: NA; j_gene: TRBJ2-7; v_gene: TRBV14
CDR3aa: CASSFGRGRETQYF; CDR3nt: TGTGCCAGCAGCTTCGGTAGAGGGCGGGAGACCCAGTACTTC; abundance: NA; d_gene: NA; j_gene: TRBJ2-5; v_gene: TRBV7-2
CDR3aa: CASSPDRGPYEQYF; CDR3nt: TGCGCCAGCAGCCCGGACAGGGGTCCCTACGAGCAGTACTTC; abundance: NA; d_gene: TRBD1; j_gene: TRBJ2-7; v_gene: TRBV5-1
CDR3aa: CASKGVRGANVLTF; CDR3nt: TGTGCCAGCAAGGGGGTTCGCGGGGCCAACGTCCTGACTTTC; abundance: NA; d_gene: NA; j_gene: TRBJ2-6; v_gene: TRBV5-8
CDR3aa: CASSPSQTVGEQFF; CDR3nt: TGTGCCAGCAGCCCGTCCCAGACCGTCGGTGAGCAGTTCTTC; abundance: few; d_gene: NA; j_gene: TRBJ2-1; v_gene: TRBV7-2
CDR3aa: CASTPGGTNTGELFF; CDR3nt: TGTGCCAGCACCCCAGGGGGAACGAACACCGGGGAGCTGTTTTTT; abundance: NA; d_gene: TRBD1; j_gene: TRBJ2-2; v_gene: TRBV28
CDR3aa: CASSDSSGSYNEQFF; CDR3nt: TGTGCCAGCAGTGACTCTAGCGGGAGCTACAATGAGCAGTTCTTC; abundance: NA; d_gene: TRBD2; j_gene: TRBJ2-1; v_gene: TRBV6-4
CDR3aa: CASSLGWTSGYEQYF; CDR3nt: TGTGCCAGCAGCTTAGGGTGGACTAGCGGCTACGAGCAGTACTTC; abundance: NA; d_gene: TRBD2; j_gene: TRBJ2-7; v_gene: TRBV5-4
CDR3aa: CASSHLLAGEGRETQYF; CDR3nt: TGTGCCAGCAGCCATCTTCTCGCGGGAGAAGGTCGAGAGACCCAGTACTTC; abundance: NA; d_gene: TRBD2; j_gene: TRBJ2-5; v_gene: TRBV14
CDR3aa: CASSRDSGSSSYEQYF; CDR3nt: TGTGCCAGCAGTCGGGATAGCGGGAGTTCCTCCTACGAGCAGTACTTC; abundance: NA; d_gene: TRBD2; j_gene: TRBJ2-7; v_gene: TRBV5-4